The 20 T cell receptor beta chains in this list originate from one sample, sequenced in a study of naive and memory T cell subsets. Whole-study results and caveats: Possibly reflecting memory cells re-expressing CD45RA, a few larger clonotypes occurred in naive repertoires, especially CD8.

No cognate antigen is known for these TCRs. The beta constant-region primer was an equimolar mix of two oligonucleotides covering TRBC1 and TRBC2. Nested alpha and beta constant-region primers with the SP2 primer drove four PCR rounds on ligated cDNA. In TCRdb, the UMI-ligation and nested PCR reads were re-called with MiXCR into one record per CDR3 protein. Among roughly 100,000 distinct CDR3 sequences listed, more than 14% were seen once. Material for sequencing was naive CD8+ T cells from blood. The receptors stem from a human donor in good health.

This clonotype was observed a handful of times. The chain recombines TRBV19 with TRBJ2-2, with D possibly matching TRBD1 (6 bases). CDR3 size: 16 residues. CDR1 is LNHDA and CDR2 is SQIVND in the germline V gene (reference sequence). Trimming removed 3 bases at V and 6 bases at J, with 17 bases between. The CDR3 DNA sequence: TGTGCCAGTAGTATTTCGATGGGGGCTAGGTCCGGGGAGCTGTTTTTT. This translates into CASSISMGARSGELFF.

J is TRBJ1-1 and V is TRBV7-9; the D is unclear. Trimming removed 5 bases from V and 3 bases from J, with 7 bases in between. In germline, CDR1 is SEHNR, CDR2 FQNEAQ (reference sequence). The length of the CDR3 is 12 residues. In DNA, the CDR3 is TGTGCCAGCAGCCCCCCGGACACTGAAGCTTTCTTT. Its protein is CASSPPDTEAFF.

This clonotype was picked up one time. The chain has TRBV30 and TRBJ1-4; no clear D. CDR3 length: 11 amino acids. Germline values: CDR1 GTSNPN, CDR2 SVGIG (reference sequence). Deletions cut 0 bases from V and 6 bases from J, with 2 bases between. The CDR3 is CAWSVYEKLFF. Written as DNA, the CDR3 is TGTGCCTGGAGTGTTTATGAAAAACTGTTTTTT.

The V and J genes are TRBV9 and TRBJ1-2; D ambiguous. The CDR3 contains 16 residues. Trimming took off 4 bases at V and 3 bases at J, with 19 bases between the two ends. Germline V gene lookup returns CDR1 SGDLS and CDR2 YYNGEE. CDR3 in amino acids: CASSPDASPPYYGYTF. CDR3 DNA: TGTGCCAGCAGCCCCGACGCCAGCCCCCCATACTATGGCTACACCTTC.

This sequence joins TRBV5-1 and TRBJ2-7; the D gene is possibly TRBD1 (5 bases). Germline V gene data show CDR1 as SGHRS and CDR2 as YFSETQ. The CDR3 loop spans 16 amino acids. Deletions cut 2 bases from V and 0 bases from J, with 15 bases between. CDR3 residues: CASSLSGAESSYEQYF. CDR3 nucleotides: TGCGCCAGCAGCTTAAGTGGGGCAGAGAGCTCCTACGAGCAGTACTTC.

This chain uses TRBV7-9 with TRBJ2-5; 13 bases align to TRBD2. This CDR3 is built from 17 residues. Per the germline V gene, CDR1 is SEHNR and CDR2 is FQNEAQ (reference sequence). Trimming removed 5 bases from V and 5 bases from J; junction bases left unmatched: 11. The chain's CDR3 is CASSHMTSGRRRETQYF. The CDR3 DNA is TGTGCCAGCAGCCACATGACTAGCGGGAGGCGAAGGGAGACCCAGTACTTC.

For this clonotype: It is likely a read error, because the conserved phenylalanine at the end of the CDR3 is missing. V is TRBV7-9 and J is TRBJ2-7; D remains unclear. V lost 1 base to trimming and J lost 3 bases, with 7 bases between them. In germline, CDR1 is SEHNR, CDR2 FQNEAQ (reference sequence). The CDR3 is 13 amino acids. CDR3 in DNA: TGTGCCAGCAGCTTAGGAACCCACTACGAGCAGTACTCC. Translating it yields CASSLGTHYEQYS.

The chain links TRBV15 to TRBJ2-2; 12 bases are a match to TRBD1. The length of the CDR3 is 21 residues. Germline assignment: CDR1 LNHNV and CDR2 YYDKDF (reference sequence). Losses at the gene ends were 0 bases for V and 3 bases for J; bases not matched to a gene: 14. CDR3: CATSRDLAVVGDRGHTGELFF. The CDR3 coding sequence is TGTGCCACCAGCAGAGATCTGGCGGTAGTAGGGGACAGGGGGCACACCGGGGAGCTGTTTTTT. Complete variable domain (other parts from reference TRBV15 and TRBJ2-2): DAMVIQNPRYQVTQFGKPVTLSCSQTLNHNVMYWYQQKSSQAPKLLFHYYDKDFNNEADTPDNFQSRRPNTSFCFLDIRSPGLGDTAMYLCATSRDLAVVGDRGHTGELFFGEGSRLTVL.

Details on this clonotype: Sequence at one end of the junction differs from germline and may be a read error. J is TRBJ1-2 and V is TRBV19; 8 bases fit TRBD1. This CDR3 region has 12 residues. Looked up from germline, CDR1 is LNHDA and CDR2 is SQIVND (reference sequence). This CDR3 is CASSQGASNQAF. CDR3 in DNA: TGTGCCAGTAGTCAGGGGGCATCCAACCAGGCCTTC.

The genes are TRBV6-6 and TRBJ1-4, with D possibly matching TRBD1 (5 bases). Trimming stripped 2 bases from V and 2 bases from J, with 6 bases between. This CDR3 contains 14 residues. Per germline, CDR1 MNHNY and CDR2 SVGAGI (reference sequence). CDR3 in DNA: TGTGCCAGCAGTTACGGGGGGACTAATGAAAAACTGTTTTTT. This gives the protein CASSYGGTNEKLFF.

The gene calls are TRBV7-9 and TRBJ2-7; 11 nucleotides align to TRBD2. V gave up 5 bases and J gave up 3 bases; unmatched junction bases: 6. The germline CDR1 and CDR2 sequences are SEHNR and FQNEAQ (reference sequence). CDR3 length: 15 amino acids. The CDR3 bases are TGTGCCAGCAGCGCCCGACTAGCGGGAAACTACGAGCAGTACTTC. This gives the protein CASSARLAGNYEQYF.

This chain uses TRBV15 with TRBJ1-1; D gene uncertain. The V gene lost 1 base and the J gene lost 1 base, with 10 bases spanning the gap. Germline CDR1 LNHNV, CDR2 YYDKDF (reference sequence). This CDR3 is 15 amino acids long. Written as DNA, the CDR3 is TGTGCCACCAGCAGAGCCGGGATCCCGAACACTGAAGCTTTCTTT. Protein: CATSRAGIPNTEAFF.

The chain recombines TRBV12-3 or TRBV12-4 with TRBJ1-1, with D perhaps TRBD1 (5 bases). The V end was cut by 8 bases, the J end by 1 base, with 14 bases between. This CDR3 has 14 amino acids. CDR3 loop: CASCGGGANTEAFF. Written as DNA, the CDR3 is TGTGCCAGCTGCGGCGGGGGTGCGAACACTGAAGCTTTCTTT.

The rearrangement joins TRBV21-1 to TRBJ1-1. TRBV21-1 is listed as a pseudogene. The length of the CDR3 is 15 residues. The DNA for the CDR3 is TGTGCCAGCAGCAAAGCCCAGACACTGAACACTGAAGCTTTCTTT. This codes for CASSKAQTLNTEAFF.

The chain carries TRBV28 and TRBJ2-3; TRBD1 matches at 8 bases. The V gene's germline CDR1 is MDHEN and CDR2 SYDVKM. The junction had 9 bases not matched to a gene; V was cut back by 8 bases and J by 2 bases. The CDR3 is 15 residues long. This CDR3 reads CASATGGYNTDTQYF. DNA of the CDR3: TGTGCCAGCGCCACAGGGGGTTATAACACAGATACGCAGTATTTT.

This chain connects TRBV9 to TRBJ1-1; D gene unclear. V dropped 4 bases and J dropped 6 bases, with 13 bases sitting between them. The CDR3 consists of 13 residues. Germline V lookup: CDR1 SGDLS, CDR2 YYNGEE. CDR3 residues: CASSYGWESEAFF. CDR3 sequence (DNA): TGTGCCAGCAGCTACGGGTGGGAATCTGAAGCTTTCTTT.

This chain connects TRBV12-3 or TRBV12-4 to TRBJ2-7; TRBD1 agrees at 9 bases. V shed 5 bases, J shed 7 bases, and the junction held 6 bases outside the gene matches. CDR3 length equals 13 residues. CDR3 DNA sequence: TGTGCCAGCAGTCCGACAGGGGGTGGTGAGCAGTACTTC. The encoded protein is CASSPTGGGEQYF.

This clonotype has at least ten counts. The rearrangement links TRBV7-9 to TRBJ1-1; tentative D call: TRBD1 (5 bases). This CDR3 has 14 amino acids. V gave up 5 bases and J gave up 2 bases, with 12 bases separating them. Germline V gene data show CDR1 as SEHNR and CDR2 as FQNEAQ (reference sequence). The CDR3 DNA reads as TGTGCCAGCAGCAGCTCCGGGGCAAACACTGAAGCTTTCTTT. It is translated as CASSSSGANTEAFF.

This clonotype was seen more than once but under ten times. This rearrangement joins TRBV11-2 to TRBJ2-3; 11 bases match TRBD1. Unmatched junction bases numbered 9, after V lost 6 bases and J lost 4 bases. This CDR3 is built from 16 residues. Germline V gene data show CDR1 as SGHAT and CDR2 as FQNNGV. In DNA, the CDR3 is TGTGCCAGCAGACCCCTGGCGGGACAGGGGGCAGATACGCAGTATTTT. Amino acids: CASRPLAGQGADTQYF.

There are a few counts of this clonotype. The rearrangement uses TRBV18 and TRBJ2-1, with TRBD1 matching over 8 bases. J gave up 3 bases and V 6 bases, and 4 bases lay outside the gene matches. The CDR3 covers 14 residues. CDR1 KGHSH and CDR2 LQKENI come from the germline V gene. CDR3 protein: CASSRTGYYNEQFF. CDR3 sequence (DNA): TGTGCCAGCTCCCGGACAGGGTACTACAATGAGCAGTTCTTC.